A single sample gave rise to the 3 T cell receptor beta chains below, sequenced in a study of CD8 T cells in Susac syndrome (dated by TCRdb to the late 2010s). The receptor library was made with the immunoSEQ multiplex PCR assay. RNA was extracted using the RNeasy kit, and about 0.5 to 1 ug of the RNA was reverse transcribed with random hexamers. The public reads were reprocessed in TCRdb via fastp at Q25 and MiXCR, keeping in-frame beta chains. Rows with a matching CDR3 protein are joined into one entry that keeps the most common DNA and genes. A total of some 110,000 distinct CDR3 sequences appear in this sample, 90% to 95% of them only once. The ten largest clones add up to over 0.065% of the sample. Sequenced input: CD4+ T cells from PBMCs. The receptors stem from a human donor in good health.

This clonotype was seen just once. The rearrangement links TRBV20-1 to TRBJ1-5; no clear D. The CDR3 is made up of 12 amino acids. From germline, CDR1 is DFQATT and CDR2 SNEGSKA (reference sequence). V lost 1 base, J lost 4 bases, and 5 bases lay in between. The CDR3 spells CSARGENQPQHF. DNA of the CDR3: TGCAGTGCTAGAGGGGAGAATCAGCCCCAGCATTTT.

The genes are TRBV6-6 and TRBJ2-7, with 8 bases that match TRBD2. This CDR3 contains 15 residues. The germline V gene encodes CDR1 MNHNY and CDR2 SVGAGI (reference sequence). V shed 9 bases and J 6 bases; nucleotides not matched to a gene: 16. In DNA form, the CDR3 reads TGTGCCAGATTCCCCACGGGAGGGCAAAAAGGCGAGCAGTACTTC. Translated: CARFPTGGQKGEQYF.

The chain joins TRBV4-3 to TRBJ2-1; D is ambiguous. Germline CDR1 is LGHNA and CDR2 is YSLEER. Trimming stripped 0 bases from V and 8 bases from J, with 8 bases between. The CDR3 totals 13 residues. CDR3 sequence (DNA): TGCGCCAGCAGCCAAGAAGGCGCGGATGAGCAGTTCTTC. Protein product: CASSQEGADEQFF.